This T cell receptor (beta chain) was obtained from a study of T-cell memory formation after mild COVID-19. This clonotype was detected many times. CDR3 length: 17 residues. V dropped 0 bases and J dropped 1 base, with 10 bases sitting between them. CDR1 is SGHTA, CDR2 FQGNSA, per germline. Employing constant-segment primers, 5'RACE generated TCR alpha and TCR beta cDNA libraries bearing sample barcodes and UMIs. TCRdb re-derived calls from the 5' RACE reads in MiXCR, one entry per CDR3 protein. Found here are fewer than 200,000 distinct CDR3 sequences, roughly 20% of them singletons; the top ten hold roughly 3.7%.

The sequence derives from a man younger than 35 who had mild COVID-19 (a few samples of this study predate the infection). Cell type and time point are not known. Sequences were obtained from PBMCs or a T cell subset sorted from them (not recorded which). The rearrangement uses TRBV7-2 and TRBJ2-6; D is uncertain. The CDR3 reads CASSLAYLRSGANVLTF. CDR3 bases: TGTGCCAGCAGCTTAGCGTATTTGAGGTCTGGGGCCAACGTCCTGACTTTC.